This T cell receptor beta chain was identified during a study of response to subunit inactivated influenza vaccine (dated by TCRdb to the late 2010s). With regard to the full study: The study used deep quantitative T cell receptor repertoire profiling to track responses to a trivalent subunit inactivated influenza vaccine.

The table lists this clonotype with a few counts. It lacks a known antigen. The record has no base qualities; no much larger clone is one base away. The cysteine opens and the phenylalanine closes a CDR3 of 14 amino acids. This entry keeps only the CDR3 DNA: 42 bases, framed from base 1. CDR1 SGHAT and CDR2 FQNNGV were looked up in the germline V gene. V is clipped by 2 bases and J by 1 base, and the sequence between their germline boundaries is 5 bases long. The paper's findings and limits, for the study overall: The authors proposed that each seasonal influenza vaccination may bring in only a limited number of new T cells.

Libraries were constructed by RT-PCR. Sequencing was carried out with an Illumina HiSeq 2500. In TCRdb, the public reads were trimmed at Q25 with fastp and aligned with MiXCR, with productive beta chains retained. Rows merge per CDR3 protein into single entries with the most common DNA and genes. For this sample there are almost 250,000 distinct CDR3 sequences; about 12% appear just once. Together, the top ten hold 7.8% of the sample. The sample consisted of non-naive T cells sorted from PBMCs, taken 14 days before vaccination. The cell subset or site tag for this specimen amounts to: memory T cell fraction. This sequence was found in a man aged 45 to 65 who received an inactivated influenza vaccine. Donor details come from another sample of the same person, matched by shared clones. Recombination linked TRBV11-2 to TRBJ1-4, with the D gene call left open. The CDR3 reads CASSLSQTNEKLFF. The nucleotides read TGTGCCAGCAGCTTATCGCAAACTAATGAAAAACTGTTTTTT.